This T cell receptor beta chain was obtained from a study of graft-versus-host responses after intestinal transplantation. Study-wide points: Early HvG declines after transplant were associated with peak circulating GvH clone levels. The study found high graft-versus-host to host-versus-graft clonal ratios in allografts of patients with graft-donor T cell macrochimerism. Ileal or blood samples showed some GvH clones first, and such clones were also found in recipient marrow.

Germline V gene sequence: CDR1 SGHRS, CDR2 YFSETQ. The V and J ends lost 4 bases and 5 bases, in that order; junction bases with no gene match: 14. This CDR3 is built from 17 residues. Comment on this clone: Its antigen is unknown.

Profiled with immunoSEQ multiplex PCR; TCRdb holds only in-frame clones, not every one. The profile covers over 100,000 clones, with 85% to 95% appearing a single time and more than 0.09% taken by the ten largest. The V call is TRBV5-1, the J call TRBJ2-3; 9 bases fit TRBD1. This clonotype was obtained from a human donor who received an intestinal transplant. The sequenced sample was unstimulated CD4+ T cells sorted from spleen or lymph node cells, obtained before intestinal transplant. CDR3 sequence: CASSPGTGSILLDTQYF. Here the CDR3 DNA reads TGCGCCAGCAGCCCTGGGACAGGGAGTATCCTATTAGATACGCAGTATTTT.